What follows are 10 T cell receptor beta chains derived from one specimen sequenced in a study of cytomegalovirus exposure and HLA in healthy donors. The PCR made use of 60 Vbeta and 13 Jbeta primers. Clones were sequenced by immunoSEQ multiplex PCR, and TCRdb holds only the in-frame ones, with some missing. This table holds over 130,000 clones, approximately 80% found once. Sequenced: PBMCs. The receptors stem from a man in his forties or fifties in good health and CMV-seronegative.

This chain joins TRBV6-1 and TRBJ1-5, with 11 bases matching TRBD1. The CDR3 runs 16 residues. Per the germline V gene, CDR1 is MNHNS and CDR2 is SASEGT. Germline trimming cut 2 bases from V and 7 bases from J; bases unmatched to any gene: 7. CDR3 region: CASSEQPGTGGQPQHF. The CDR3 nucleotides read TGTGCCAGCAGTGAACAACCCGGGACAGGGGGGCAGCCCCAGCATTTT.

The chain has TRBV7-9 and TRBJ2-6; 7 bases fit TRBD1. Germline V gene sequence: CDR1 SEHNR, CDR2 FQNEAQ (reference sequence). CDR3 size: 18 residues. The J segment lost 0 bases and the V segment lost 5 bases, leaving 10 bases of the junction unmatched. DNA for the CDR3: TGTGCCAGCAGCCGAGGGACAGCACCCACCTCTGGGGCCAACGTCCTGACTTTC. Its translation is CASSRGTAPTSGANVLTF.

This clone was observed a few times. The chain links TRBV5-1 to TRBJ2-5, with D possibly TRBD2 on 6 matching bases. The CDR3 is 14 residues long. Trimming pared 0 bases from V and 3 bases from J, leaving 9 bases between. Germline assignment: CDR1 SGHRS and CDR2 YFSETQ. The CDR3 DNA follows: TGCGCCAGCAGCTTGGGTCCGGGGGAAGAGACCCAGTACTTC. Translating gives CASSLGPGEETQYF.

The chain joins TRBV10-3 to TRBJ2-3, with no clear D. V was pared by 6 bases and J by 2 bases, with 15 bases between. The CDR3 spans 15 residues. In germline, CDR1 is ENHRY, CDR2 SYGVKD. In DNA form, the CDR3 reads TGTGCCATCAGGTCGACAAACCCGGTCACAGATACGCAGTATTTT. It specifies CAIRSTNPVTDTQYF.

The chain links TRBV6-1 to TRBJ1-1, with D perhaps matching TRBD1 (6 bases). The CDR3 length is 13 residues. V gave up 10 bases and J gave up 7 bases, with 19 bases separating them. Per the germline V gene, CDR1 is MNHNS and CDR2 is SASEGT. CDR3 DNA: TGTGCCACACGTCCTCCTGGACAGATTGAAGCTTTCTTT. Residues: CATRPPGQIEAFF.

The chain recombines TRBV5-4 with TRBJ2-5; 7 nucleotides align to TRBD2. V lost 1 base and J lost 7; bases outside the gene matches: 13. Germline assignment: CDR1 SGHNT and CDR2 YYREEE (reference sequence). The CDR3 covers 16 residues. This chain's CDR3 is CASSLRTGGGWGTQYF. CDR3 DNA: TGTGCCAGCAGCTTGCGGACTGGCGGGGGTTGGGGGACCCAGTACTTC.

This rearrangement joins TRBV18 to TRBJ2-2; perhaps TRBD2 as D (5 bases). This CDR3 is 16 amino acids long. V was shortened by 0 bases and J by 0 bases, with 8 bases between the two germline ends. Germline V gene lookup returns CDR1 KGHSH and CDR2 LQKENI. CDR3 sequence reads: CASSPPSGSNTGELFF. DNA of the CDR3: TGTGCCAGCTCACCACCCAGCGGATCGAACACCGGGGAGCTGTTTTTT.

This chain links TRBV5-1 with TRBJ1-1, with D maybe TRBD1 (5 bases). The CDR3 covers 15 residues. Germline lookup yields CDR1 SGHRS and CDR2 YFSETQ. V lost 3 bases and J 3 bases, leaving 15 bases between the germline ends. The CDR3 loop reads CASSSGSGGYTEAFF. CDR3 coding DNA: TGCGCCAGCAGCTCCGGGTCGGGGGGGTACACTGAAGCTTTCTTT.

The CDR3 DNA is TGTGCCAGCAGCTTGGTGGAGGACGGGGAGCTGTTTTTT. Translation gives CASSLVEDGELFF. This sequence joins TRBV5-6 and TRBJ2-2, with D possibly TRBD2 on 5 matching bases. This CDR3 contains 13 residues. Germline assignment: CDR1 SGHDT and CDR2 YYEEEE. V was trimmed by 0 bases and J by 7 bases, leaving 7 bases between them.

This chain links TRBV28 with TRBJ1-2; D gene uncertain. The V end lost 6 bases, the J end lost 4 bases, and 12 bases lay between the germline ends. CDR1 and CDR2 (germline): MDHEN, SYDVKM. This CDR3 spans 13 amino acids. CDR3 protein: CASRWRVSYGYTF. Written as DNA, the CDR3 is TGTGCCAGCAGATGGAGGGTGAGCTATGGCTACACCTTC.